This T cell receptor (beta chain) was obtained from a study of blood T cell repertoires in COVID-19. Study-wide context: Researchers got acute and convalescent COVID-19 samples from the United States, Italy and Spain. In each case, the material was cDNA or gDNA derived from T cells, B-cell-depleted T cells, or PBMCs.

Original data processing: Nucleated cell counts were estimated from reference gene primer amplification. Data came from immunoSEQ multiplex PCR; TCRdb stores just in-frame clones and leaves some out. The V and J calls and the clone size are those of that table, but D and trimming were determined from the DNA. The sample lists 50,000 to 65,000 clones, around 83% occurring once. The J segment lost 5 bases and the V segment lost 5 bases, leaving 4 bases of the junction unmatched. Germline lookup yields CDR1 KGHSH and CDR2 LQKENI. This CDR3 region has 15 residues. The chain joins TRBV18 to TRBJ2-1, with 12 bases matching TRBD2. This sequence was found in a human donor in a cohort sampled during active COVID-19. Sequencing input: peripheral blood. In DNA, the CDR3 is TGTGCCAGCTCATCTGGACTAGCGGGGAACAATGAGCAGTTCTTC. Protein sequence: CASSSGLAGNNEQFF. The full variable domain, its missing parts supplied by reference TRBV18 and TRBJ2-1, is NAGVMQNPRHLVRRRGQEARLRCSPMKGHSHVYWYRQLPEEGLKFMVYLQKENIIDESGMPKERFSAEFPKEGPSILRIQQVVRGDSAAYFCASSSGLAGNNEQFFGPGTRLTVL.